This T cell receptor beta chain was sequenced for a study of shared T cell receptors in the human thymus. Unmatched junction bases numbered 10, after V lost 4 bases and J lost 9 bases. This CDR3 spans 15 amino acids. Germline V gene lookup returns CDR1 SGHDT and CDR2 YYEEEE. Some clones are missing from TCRdb's copy, which holds only in-frame ones; the method was immunoSEQ multiplex PCR. The sample has almost 550,000 clones, around 82% seen once; the top ten hold roughly 0.013%. This sample was also put to use in a study of human thymus T cells.

This chain connects TRBV5-6 to TRBJ2-2; TRBD1 matches at 9 bases. Sequencing was performed on thymocytes. The sequence derives from a boy under two years old with a congenital heart defect. CDR3 in DNA: TGTGCCAGCAGCGACTTGACAGGGGGAAATCGGGAGCTGTTTTTT. Translated, it gives CASSDLTGGNRELFF.